This T cell receptor (beta chain) was found in a study of cytotoxic CD8 clonotypes in ibrutinib-treated CLL. Study in general: Investigators collected response samples after a median about 12 months of treatment, range 6 to 36.

The method was immunoSEQ multiplex PCR; TCRdb's version includes in-frame clones alone and lacks a portion of them. The sample has about 300,000 clones; approximately 76% are singletons. V was cut by 1 base and J by 0 bases, with 6 bases left in between. The CDR3 is 14 amino acids. Germline V gene sequence: CDR1 SGHTS, CDR2 YDEGEE. The specimen comprised PBMCs, sampled at disease progression, from a patient treated with ibrutinib. This receptor was taken from a human donor with chronic lymphocytic leukemia. The chain is built from TRBV5-8 and TRBJ2-3; D gene ambiguous. The CDR3 DNA follows: TGTGCCAGCAGCTTGTGGGGAAGCACAGATACGCAGTATTTT. It is translated as CASSLWGSTDTQYF.